This T cell receptor beta chain was documented in a study of cytomegalovirus exposure and HLA in healthy donors listed by TCRdb under 2017. For context, the study as a whole: An earlier analysis of several hundred of the donors reported under 300 Gb of sequence data and 117 million unique TCR beta sequences obtained from about 179 million T cells. About 310 gigabases of sequencing data and tens of millions of unique TCR sequences were included in an early release covering about 600 HLA-typed donors. Of the roughly 400 genotyped donors, 65% to 90% fell in the genetic ancestry cluster associated with self-reported Caucasian donors. The study aimed to test whether signatures of past pathogen exposure could be identified by cataloging public T cell receptors. The study used immunosequencing to profile the T cell repertoires of more than 650 subjects and linked those repertoires to cytomegalovirus serostatus. Besides the first cohort of 500 to 700 subjects, a separate validation cohort made up of 120 different subjects was used. To predict cytomegalovirus infection status, the study brought together high-throughput TCR immunosequencing, statistical association of individual TCRs with disease status, and machine learning. A later analysis re-examined previously published TCR beta repertoires from 600 to 700 donors and added high-resolution HLA genotyping to investigate patterns of TCR occurrence. Rather than drawing on any new phenotypic data, the later analysis identified candidate immune exposures from TCR beta sequences and the way those sequences occurred across donors. To decide whether each TCR beta V gene segment behaved as functional or pseudogenic, an earlier analysis of approximately 600 of the donors relied on high-throughput TCR beta sequencing. Donor age, sex, ethnicity and CMV serostatus were compiled alongside the repertoire data. A later genetic analysis took genome-wide SNP genotypes for about three fifths of the 666 donors and used that subset as a discovery cohort. Every repertoire in the discovery cohort had been generated on one and the same sequencing platform. Class I and class II HLA loci were covered by the typing at four-digit resolution. The number of typed donors differed by locus: roughly 620-630 for A, B, C, DRB1 and DQB1; approximately 530 for DQA1; roughly 600 for DPA1; and 450 to 480 for DPB1. Because of strong linkage in the cohort, four or five DR-DQ haplotypes were treated as single units for association and clustering. On average, roughly 250,000 unique TCR beta nucleotide sequences were sequenced per donor among 350 to 400 genotyped donors of the cohort, with 15% to 20% of those sequences being non-productive.

In total, about 650 healthy bone marrow donors made up the cohort. At the time of sampling, all cohort members were nominally healthy, though unrecorded immune exposures were likely present. The donor was CMV seronegative and belonged to the group of more than 300 seronegative cohort members. Each donor provided a peripheral blood sample, and peripheral blood mononuclear cells were used for TCR beta sequencing. The Qiagen DNeasy Blood Extraction Kit was used to extract genomic DNA from the blood cell samples. Note on this clone: It has no known antigen specificity. Qualities for individual bases were not recorded, and no much larger clone is one base off.

The CDR3 numbers 14 residues from cysteine through phenylalanine. CDR3 DNA is the only sequence kept; it has 42 bases, read in frame from the first base. The germline V and J ends show losses of 6 bases and 7 bases respectively, and no gene match explains 13 bases of the junction. CDR1 and CDR2 are read off the germline V gene as SQVTM and ANQGSEA. Receptors were amplified or captured by the immunoSEQ multiplex PCR assay. A mixture of 60 forward primers for TCR Vbeta segments and 13 reverse primers for TCR Jbeta segments was used in the multiplex PCR. The CDR3 region of rearranged TCR beta genes was amplified from genomic DNA with a multiplex PCR assay. The amplified TCR beta libraries were sequenced on the Illumina HiSeq System as 87-base-pair reads. For the original study's pipeline: Across the roughly 700 repertoires, a later analysis counted some 80 million unique TCR beta chains, about 10 million of which were shared by at least two donors. Raw reads were error-corrected and collapsed into unique sequences by a nearest-neighbor algorithm in which closely related sequences were merged to remove PCR and sequencing errors. V, D and J gene segments were assigned by aligning CDR3 sequences to IMGT reference sequences. For a sequence to be retained, at least a six-nucleotide match to both a V gene segment and a J gene segment was required. A rearrangement counted as productive if the CDR3 had no stop codons and remained in frame with V and J, and every other rearrangement counted as non-productive. Following IMGT convention, CDR3 was defined as the stretch from the second conserved V-encoded cysteine to the conserved J-encoded phenylalanine. In an earlier analysis of 587 of the donors, sequences lacking an unambiguous match to a single V gene segment were excluded. In an earlier analysis of 587 of the donors, V segments were called functional above 56.7% productive rearrangements and were called segregating when the between-donor standard deviation exceeded 5%. To diagnose cytomegalovirus status from the catalog of TCR beta chain sequences, a statistical classification framework was built. In a later analysis, V and J genes were assigned by comparing TCR nucleotide sequences against IMGT/GENE-DB human TR gene sequences. In a later analysis, CDR3 sequences and most-parsimonious VDJ recombination scenarios were assigned using the TCRdist pipeline. In a later analysis, every TCR beta chain was defined by the combination of its CDR3 amino acid sequence and its V-gene family, and reads without a unique V-gene family were dropped. To address suspected cross-contamination and a sequencing artifact, a later analysis removed roughly 640 highly shared, low-generation-probability nucleotide sequences. A later analysis calculated a clonal expansion index for each public chain from normalized within-repertoire ranks of inferred template counts. Generation probabilities in a later analysis came from a VDJ recombination model fitted to out-of-frame rearrangements, and those results were checked against IGoR. In a later analysis, hypergeometric tests were used to score TCR-TCR, TCR-HLA and TCR-CMV co-occurrence, with a repertoire-size bias correction applied to TCR pairs. To estimate false discovery rates, a later analysis permuted the HLA or CMV assignments 20 times. In a later analysis, co-occurring TCRs were grouped using DBSCAN, and TCRdist sequence similarity was added for clustering within HLA-allele-positive subsets. Co-occurrence clustering excluded repertoires with fewer than 30,000 or more than 120,000 public chains, plus five with anomalous nucleotide sharing. This immuneACCESS table, as held by TCRdb, lists in-frame sequences with V and J called but not all clones. Of the missing ones, under half trace to an unresolved V gene in checked studies; the others have no known cause. Clonal size and the V and J genes are those of that table, whereas D and trimming came from the DNA. Recorded for this sample are some 99,000 clones; around two thirds of them occurred a single time. About 1.8% of the sample comes from the top ten.

Paper-wide results and their limitations: The 87-base-pair reads could not distinguish some IMGT-functional V segments, including TRBV6-2 and TRBV6-3, so those segments were excluded. Linkage disequilibrium might explain the correlated functional status among segregating V segments, but an unknown experimental factor could not be ruled out. Compared with equally common non-associated chains, HLA-associated TCR beta chains in a later analysis were more clonally expanded and had lower generation probabilities. In an earlier analysis of fewer than 700 of the donors, most TCR beta V segments appeared in productive rearrangements about 87% or about 30% of the time, broadly matching IMGT annotations. While some public TCRs were present in many individuals, most TCR sequences turned up only very rarely across donors. Roughly uniform sequencing depth across donors was assumed in presence/absence analyses, although this assumption may not hold. According to a later analysis, most CMV-associated TCR beta chains appeared to be HLA-restricted, and the HLA associations seemed to be driven largely by CMV exposure. The study gave a list of roughly 150 TCR beta chains associated with cytomegalovirus. Because HLA typing was missing for some donors at each locus, association tests included only the typed subset. This cohort had only TCR beta chains sequenced, and the lack of alpha or paired-chain data limited which features could be detected. According to a later analysis, TCR association rates differed among HLA loci, with DRB1 alleles showing the most associated TCRs and HLA-C alleles showing the fewest. The authors suggested that the approach could potentially be generalized to other disease states and immunological phenotypes. According to a later genetic analysis, donors in an Asian-associated ancestry cluster had fewer N-insertions in productive TCRs than the roughly 670-donor mean. A further reported finding was that TCR beta sequences accurately predicted the HLA-A and HLA-B alleles for most subjects in the first cohort. In vitro tests confirmed that a few of the cytomegalovirus-associated TCR beta chains recognize cytomegalovirus antigens. Because counts were too low, fewer than 20 rarely observed V segments, including chromosome 9 orphons, were excluded from the earlier analysis of fewer than 650 of the donors. According to a later analysis, parvovirus B19, influenza, CMV and Epstein-Barr virus appeared linked to several top co-occurrence clusters. A group of highly shared sequence variants was considered likely to be a technical artifact of the sequencing pipeline. For the cohort, immune exposure information was limited to CMV serostatus. In a later genetic analysis, a missense DCLRE1C variant was associated with V-gene and J-gene trimming of TCR beta chains, and the association was replicated in an independent cohort. Cytomegalovirus status was reported to be diagnosed by the classifier with high specificity and sensitivity in both the original and validation cohorts. At a false discovery rate of 0.05, a later analysis linked under 20,000 TCR beta sequences to specific HLA alleles. When HLA alleles, especially DR and DQ, strongly co-occurred, attributing TCR associations to individual alleles was difficult.

The sequenced sample consisted of PBMCs. The source of this sequence is a male donor in good health and CMV-seronegative. The rearranged chain carries TRBV29-1 and TRBJ2-7; 9 bases in the junction line up with TRBD1. The sequenced DNA: TGCAGCGTGAGCCCCGGGACAGGGATGGGGGAGCAGTACTTC. Its translation is CSVSPGTGMGEQYF.